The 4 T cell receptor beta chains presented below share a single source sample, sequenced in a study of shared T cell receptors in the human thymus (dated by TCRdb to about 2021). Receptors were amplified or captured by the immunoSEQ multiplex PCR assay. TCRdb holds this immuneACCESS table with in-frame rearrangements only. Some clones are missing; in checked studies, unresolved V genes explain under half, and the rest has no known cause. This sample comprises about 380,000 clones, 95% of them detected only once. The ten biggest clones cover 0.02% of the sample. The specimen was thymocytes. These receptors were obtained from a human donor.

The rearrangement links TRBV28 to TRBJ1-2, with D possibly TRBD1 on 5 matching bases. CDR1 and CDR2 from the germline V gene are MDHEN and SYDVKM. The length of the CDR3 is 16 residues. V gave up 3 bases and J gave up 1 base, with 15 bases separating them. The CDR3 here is CASSFVGAPGNYGYTF. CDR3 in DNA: TGTGCCAGCAGTTTTGTAGGGGCACCGGGTAACTATGGCTACACCTTC.

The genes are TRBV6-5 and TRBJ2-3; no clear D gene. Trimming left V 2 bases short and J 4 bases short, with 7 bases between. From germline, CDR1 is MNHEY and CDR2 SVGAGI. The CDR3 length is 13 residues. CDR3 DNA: TGTGCCAGCAGTTACGATTCCGCAGATACGCAGTATTTT. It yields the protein CASSYDSADTQYF.

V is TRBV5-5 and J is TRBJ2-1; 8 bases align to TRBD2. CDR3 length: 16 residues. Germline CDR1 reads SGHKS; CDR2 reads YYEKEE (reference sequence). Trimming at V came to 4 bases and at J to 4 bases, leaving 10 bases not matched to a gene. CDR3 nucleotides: TGTGCCAGCAGCCGGGCACTAGCGGACTCTTACAATGAGCAGTTCTTC. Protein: CASSRALADSYNEQFF.

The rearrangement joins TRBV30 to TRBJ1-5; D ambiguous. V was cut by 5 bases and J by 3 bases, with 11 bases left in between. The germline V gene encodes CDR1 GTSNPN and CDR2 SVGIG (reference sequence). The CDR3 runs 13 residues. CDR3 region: CAWAVRTNQPQHF. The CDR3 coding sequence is TGTGCCTGGGCTGTGAGGACCAATCAGCCCCAGCATTTT.